This T cell receptor beta chain stems from a study of blood T cell repertoires in COVID-19. This clone was seen only once. The V and J ends lost 6 bases and 0 bases respectively, with 7 bases between them. The germline V gene has CDR1 MNHEY and CDR2 SVGAGI. This CDR3 is 13 amino acids long. TCRdb's table, derived via immunoSEQ multiplex PCR, lists solely in-frame clones and lacks some. The table has a few hundred thousand clones, approximately 85% seen once; the top ten hold approximately 10%. Material: peripheral blood. This TCR came from a woman aged 70 to 79 with acute or convalescent COVID-19. This sequence joins TRBV6-5 and TRBJ2-3; D gene unclear. CDR3: CASSFASTDTQYF. The CDR3 DNA reads as TGTGCCAGCAGCTTTGCGAGCACAGATACGCAGTATTTT.